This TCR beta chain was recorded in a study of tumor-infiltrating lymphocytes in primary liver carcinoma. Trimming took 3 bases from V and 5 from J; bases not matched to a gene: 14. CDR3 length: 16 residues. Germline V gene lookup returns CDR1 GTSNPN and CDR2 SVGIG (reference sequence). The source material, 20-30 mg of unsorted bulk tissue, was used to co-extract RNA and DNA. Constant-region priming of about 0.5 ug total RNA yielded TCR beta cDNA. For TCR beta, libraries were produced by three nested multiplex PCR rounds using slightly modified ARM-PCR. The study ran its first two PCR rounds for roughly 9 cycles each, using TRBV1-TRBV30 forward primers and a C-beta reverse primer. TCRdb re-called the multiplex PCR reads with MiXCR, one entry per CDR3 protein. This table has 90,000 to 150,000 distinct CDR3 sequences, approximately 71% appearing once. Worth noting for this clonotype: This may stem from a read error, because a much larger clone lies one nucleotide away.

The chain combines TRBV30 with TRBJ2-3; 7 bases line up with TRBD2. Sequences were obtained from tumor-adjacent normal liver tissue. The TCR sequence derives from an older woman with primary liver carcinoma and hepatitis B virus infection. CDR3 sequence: CAWRRLVGGPIDTQYF. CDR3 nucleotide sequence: TGTGCCTGGAGAAGGCTAGTGGGAGGGCCCATAGATACGCAGTATTTT. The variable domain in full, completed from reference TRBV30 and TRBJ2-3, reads SQTIHQWPATLVQPVGSPLSLECTVEGTSNPNLYWYRQAAGRGLQLLFYSVGIGQISSEVPQNLSASRPQDRQFILSSKKLLLSDSGFYLCAWRRLVGGPIDTQYFGPGTRLTVL.